This T cell receptor beta chain is from a study of long-term antiretroviral therapy in people with HIV. Study at large: About a decade before 2015, the earliest samples were taken when ART was typically delayed. Study-wide results and limits: The study found that diversity rose after ART but stayed below transplant donor controls.

The immunoSEQ assay was v3.0, run at survey level. Measured with immunoSEQ multiplex PCR; TCRdb has only the in-frame clones, and not every one. The sample includes more than 20,000 clones, about 80% of them seen just once. This CDR3 spans 18 amino acids. The junction had 13 bases not matched to a gene; V was cut back by 1 base and J by 5 bases. Germline-derived CDR1 and CDR2 are LGHNA and YSLEER. On this clone itself: Antigen specificity is unknown.

One or more pre-ART and two or more post-ART PBMC samples were available from each donor. HIV-positive participants all received treatment in the United States. This receptor was identified in a young man with HIV. The sequencing here drew on unsorted PBMCs, taken 0.5 years after starting antiretroviral therapy. The chain combines TRBV4-3 with TRBJ1-5; TRBD1 matches at 8 bases. This chain's CDR3 is CASSQGESAQGAYQPQHF. The CDR3 DNA is TGCGCCAGCAGCCAAGGTGAATCGGCCCAGGGGGCTTATCAGCCCCAGCATTTT.